These T cell receptor beta chains were read from a single sample in a study of T cells in Graves' hyperthyroidism and ophthalmopathy. In TCRdb, the multiplex PCR reads were re-called with MiXCR into one record per CDR3 protein. The profile covers some 800,000 distinct CDR3 sequences, with 38% appearing a single time and 8% to 9% taken by the ten largest. Sequencing was carried out using blood. The receptors shown here come from a man between 18 and 29 years old with Graves' hyperthyroidism. Both conserved end residues are part of each CDR3. A D gene is named only where the DNA matches it firmly. Rows may omit the clone size; those that give it use once, few, many or a size class.

D	J	size	V	CDR3	DNA
-	TRBJ2-7	-	TRBV9	CASSVGEGDEQYF	TGTGCCAGCAGCGTAGGAGAAGGGGACGAGCAGTACTTC
-	TRBJ2-7	-	TRBV11-3	CASSRQDFPWEQYF	TGTGCCAGCAGCCGCCAGGATTTCCCCTGGGAGCAGTACTTC
TRBD1	TRBJ1-5	few	TRBV15	CAGRAGGSQPQHF	TGTGCCGGCCGGGCAGGGGGTAGTCAGCCCCAGCATTTT
-	TRBJ1-1	many	TRBV20-1	CSARVGATNTEAFF	TGCAGTGCTAGAGTGGGGGCTACGAACACTGAAGCTTTCTTT
-	TRBJ2-7	-	TRBV20-1	CSARDISSYEQYF	TGCAGTGCCAGAGACATTAGCTCCTACGAGCAGTACTTC
-	TRBJ1-1	once	TRBV6-1	CASSLSDTNTEAFF	TGTGCCAGCAGTCTCTCAGACACTAACACTGAAGCTTTCTTT
-	TRBJ2-5	many	TRBV7-8	CASSLPGTEETQYF	TGTGCCAGCAGCTTACCCGGGACCGAAGAGACCCAGTACTTC
TRBD2	TRBJ2-7	-	TRBV20-1	CSAIQREDTGGSSYEQYF	TGCAGTGCCATCCAGCGGGAGGACACCGGGGGCAGCTCCTACGAGCAGTACTTC
TRBD1	TRBJ2-7	-	TRBV7-2	CASSPRDRTPPSNEQYF	TGCGCCAGCAGCCCCCGGGACAGGACACCCCCGTCGAACGAGCAGTACTTC
TRBD1	TRBJ1-6	many	TRBV25-1	CASSEYDRGDSPLHF	TGTGCCAGCAGTGAATATGACAGGGGGGATTCACCCCTCCACTTT
TRBD1	TRBJ2-5	-	TRBV29-1	CSVAQTGGAETQYF	TGCAGCGTAGCTCAGACAGGGGGCGCAGAGACCCAGTACTTC
TRBD1	TRBJ2-2	many	TRBV2	CAQTTGSTGELFF	TGTGCCCAAACGACAGGGAGCACCGGGGAGCTGTTTTTT
-	TRBJ2-7	many	TRBV7-9	CASSLNQGTYEQYF	TGTGCCAGCAGCTTAAACCAGGGCACCTACGAGCAGTACTTC
-	TRBJ2-7	few	TRBV6-1	CASIGTGPISEQYF	TGTGCCAGCATCGGGACGGGACCCATCAGCGAGCAGTACTTC
TRBD1	TRBJ1-1	few	TRBV5-1	CASSFGDSSTEAFF	TGCGCCAGCAGCTTTGGGGACAGTTCTACTGAAGCTTTCTTT
-	TRBJ2-7	few	TRBV12-3/TRBV12-4	CASSAALADPYEQYF	TGTGCCAGCAGTGCCGCCTTAGCGGACCCCTACGAGCAGTACTTC
TRBD1	TRBJ2-7	-	TRBV6-2/TRBV6-3	CASSYTSPGQGTYEQYF	TGTGCCAGCAGTTACACAAGTCCGGGACAGGGGACGTACGAGCAGTACTTC
TRBD2	TRBJ2-5	-	TRBV6-2/TRBV6-3	CASSLKIAGGETQYF	TGTGCCAGCAGCTTGAAGATAGCGGGAGGGGAGACCCAGTACTTC
-	TRBJ1-3	many	TRBV7-9	CASILRGSDPDVSGNTIYF	TGTGCCAGCATCTTAAGGGGCTCGGACCCGGACGTATCTGGAAACACCATATATTTT
TRBD2	TRBJ2-5	-	TRBV6-6	CASSLLGGIGETQYF	TGTGCCAGCAGTTTGTTGGGAGGGATCGGAGAGACCCAGTACTTC
TRBD1	TRBJ1-2	-	TRBV29-1	CSQEGQGSDGYTF	TGCAGCCAAGAGGGACAGGGAAGTGATGGCTACACCTTC
-	TRBJ1-5	many	TRBV2	CASSAGPNQPQHF	TGTGCCAGCAGTGCAGGTCCCAATCAGCCCCAGCATTTT
TRBD1	TRBJ1-2	many	TRBV7-9	CASSVGQGSYGYTF	TGTGCCAGCAGCGTTGGACAGGGCTCGTATGGCTACACCTTC
TRBD2	TRBJ2-2	-	TRBV7-3	CASSLEPGLEGTGELFF	TGTGCCAGCAGCTTGGAGCCGGGACTAGAGGGCACCGGGGAGCTGTTTTTT
-	TRBJ2-5	-	TRBV6-1	CASSEAFRETQYF	TGTGCCAGCAGTGAAGCTTTTCGGGAGACCCAGTACTTC
-	TRBJ1-2	-	TRBV10-3	CAISDQGSGYTF	TGTGCCATCAGTGACCAGGGGTCTGGCTACACCTTC
-	TRBJ2-5	-	TRBV9	CASSVEGKGSETQYF	TGTGCCAGCAGCGTAGAGGGAAAGGGGAGTGAGACCCAGTACTTC
-	TRBJ2-7	many	TRBV14	CASSQGAAEYYEQYF	TGTGCCAGCAGCCAAGGCGCAGCGGAGTACTACGAGCAGTACTTC
-	TRBJ1-4	many	TRBV19	CASSAAHRVVNEKLFF	TGTGCCAGTAGTGCAGCCCACAGGGTGGTGAATGAAAAACTGTTTTTT
-	TRBJ1-1	few	TRBV2	CASSEARADLEAFF	TGTGCCAGCAGTGAAGCTCGGGCAGATCTTGAAGCTTTCTTT
-	TRBJ2-7	many	TRBV15	CATSRGVSEQYF	TGTGCCACCAGCAGAGGGGTAAGCGAGCAGTACTTC
TRBD1	TRBJ2-7	few	TRBV5-1	CASSGTGGQEQYF	TGCGCCAGCAGCGGGACAGGGGGCCAAGAGCAGTACTTC
-	TRBJ2-7	few	TRBV7-9	CASSLGLLRYEQYF	TGTGCCAGCAGTTTAGGGCTACTGCGCTACGAGCAGTACTTC
TRBD1	TRBJ1-1	-	TRBV20-1	CSARDRGFAEAFF	TGCAGTGCTAGGGACAGGGGCTTCGCTGAAGCTTTCTTT
-	TRBJ1-1	many	TRBV9	CASSSTGTEAFF	TGTGCCAGCAGTTCAACGGGCACTGAAGCTTTCTTT
-	TRBJ1-2	many	TRBV9	CASSATGRGTNYGYTF	TGTGCCAGCAGCGCCACGGGACGAGGGACTAACTATGGCTACACCTTC
-	TRBJ2-7	-	TRBV4-1	CASSQDRQGHEQYF	TGCGCCAGCAGCCAAGATCGGCAGGGACACGAGCAGTACTTC
-	TRBJ1-1	-	TRBV4-2	CASSQGGGNRNTEAFF	TGTGCCAGCAGCCAAGGTGGGGGGAATAGGAACACTGAAGCTTTCTTT
-	TRBJ1-2	many	TRBV2	CASISTRNPSF	TGTGCCAGCATTTCTACCAGAAACCCATCCTTC